The 9 T cell receptor beta chains below all came from one sample that was sequenced in a study of T-cell reconstitution after alpha-beta-depleted transplantation in children (dated by TCRdb to the mid-2010s). Receptor libraries were prepared by PCR. The listed sequencing device is Illumina HiSeq 2500. Molecular barcoding was employed in the preparation of TCR libraries, with unique molecular identifiers being used to normalize TCRbeta repertoire quantification. TCRdb redid the processing of the public reads, applying fastp at Q25 and MiXCR, and retained in-frame beta chains. Rows with a matching CDR3 protein are joined into one entry that keeps the most common DNA and genes. The sample table shows a few hundred thousand distinct CDR3 sequences, and around 16% are seen once. The top ten clonotypes cover less than 4% of the sample. Specimen: PBMCs from the stem cell graft donor, collected from the stem cell graft. These receptors all stem from a human donor who donated a stem cell graft to a child with acute lymphoblastic leukemia.

There are a few counts of this clonotype. The V and J genes are TRBV29-1 and TRBJ2-2; no clear D. This CDR3 comprises 14 residues. V lost 7 bases, J lost 5 bases, and 17 bases lay in between. The V gene's germline CDR1 is SQVTM and CDR2 ANQGSEA. The CDR3 region is CSASAEVWTGELFF. The CDR3 DNA reads TGCAGCGCCTCTGCCGAGGTGTGGACCGGGGAGCTGTTTTTT.

The rearrangement uses TRBV10-3 and TRBJ2-2, with D possibly TRBD1 on 5 matching bases. The CDR3 extends over 15 amino acids. V lost 6 bases and J lost 1, with 12 bases in between. Germline V gene sequence: CDR1 ENHRY, CDR2 SYGVKD. The CDR3 coding sequence is TGTGCCATCAGCTTGGACATGTGGAACACCGGGGAGCTGTTTTTT. It encodes CAISLDMWNTGELFF.

The V call is TRBV20-1, the J call TRBJ2-3; TRBD2 might be the D (7 bases). V shed 3 bases and J shed 0 bases, with 13 bases lying between them. The CDR3 runs 15 residues. Per the germline V gene, CDR1 is DFQATT and CDR2 is SNEGSKA (reference sequence). Here the CDR3 reads CSARGGTSSTDTQYF. CDR3 bases: TGCAGTGCTAGGGGGGGGACATCTAGCACAGATACGCAGTATTTT.

This chain connects TRBV20-1 to TRBJ1-4; D remains ambiguous. The CDR3 is 14 amino acids. Deletions cut 7 bases from V and 0 bases from J, with 12 bases between. Germline V gene data show CDR1 as DFQATT and CDR2 as SNEGSKA (reference sequence). Here the CDR3 DNA reads TGCAGTGGCCAGGATGCTGCAACTAATGAAAAACTGTTTTTT. Its protein product is CSGQDAATNEKLFF.

V usage is TRBV9 and J usage is TRBJ2-3; D is perhaps TRBD1 or TRBD2 (6 bases each). This CDR3 region has 15 residues. V gave up 6 bases and J gave up 3 bases, with 17 bases separating them. The germline V gene encodes CDR1 SGDLS and CDR2 YYNGEE. Written as DNA, the CDR3 is TGTGCCAGCACGATGTTCGGGGGCGTAACAGATACGCAGTATTTT. It codes for CASTMFGGVTDTQYF.

This clonotype was seen more than once but under ten times. This chain uses TRBV7-8 with TRBJ1-3, with D possibly matching TRBD1 (5 bases). V lost 5 bases and J lost 0, with 14 bases in between. This CDR3 is 16 amino acids long. In germline, CDR1 is SGHVS, CDR2 FQNEAQ. The CDR3 DNA follows: TGTGCCAGCAGCACCGGGACGCCAAGCTCTGGAAACACCATATATTTT. Translation: CASSTGTPSSGNTIYF.

This chain joins TRBV5-1 and TRBJ1-5, with a tentative D call TRBD1 (5 bases). The CDR3 loop spans 18 amino acids. Germline CDR1 SGHRS, CDR2 YFSETQ. Trimming shortened V by 0 bases and J by 2 bases, and 18 bases separated the two germline ends. CDR3 in DNA: TGCGCCAGCAGCTTGGGCGGGCAGGGCCGAGGTGGCAATCAGCCCCAGCATTTT. Translating gives CASSLGGQGRGGNQPQHF.

This chain uses TRBV12-3 or TRBV12-4 with TRBJ1-1, with D possibly being TRBD1 (5 bases). V lost 3 bases and J 1 base, leaving 12 bases between the germline ends. The CDR3 totals 15 residues. The CDR3, as DNA: TGTGCCAGCAGTTTTGACAGCCTAAAGAACACTGAAGCTTTCTTT. This codes for CASSFDSLKNTEAFF.

Comments on this clonotype: No conserved phenylalanine or tryptophan ends this CDR3, so it is likely a read error. The J gene is TRBJ2-1, the V gene TRBV7-3; D may be TRBD2 (6 bases). The CDR3 spans 17 residues. Trimming left V 1 base short and J 0 bases short, with 13 bases between. The germline CDR1 and CDR2 sequences are SGHTA and FQGTGA. CDR3 in DNA: TGTGCCAGCAGCTTAAGGGACTCCCCTAGCTCCTACAATGAGCAGTTCTTG. Its translation is CASSLRDSPSSYNEQFL.